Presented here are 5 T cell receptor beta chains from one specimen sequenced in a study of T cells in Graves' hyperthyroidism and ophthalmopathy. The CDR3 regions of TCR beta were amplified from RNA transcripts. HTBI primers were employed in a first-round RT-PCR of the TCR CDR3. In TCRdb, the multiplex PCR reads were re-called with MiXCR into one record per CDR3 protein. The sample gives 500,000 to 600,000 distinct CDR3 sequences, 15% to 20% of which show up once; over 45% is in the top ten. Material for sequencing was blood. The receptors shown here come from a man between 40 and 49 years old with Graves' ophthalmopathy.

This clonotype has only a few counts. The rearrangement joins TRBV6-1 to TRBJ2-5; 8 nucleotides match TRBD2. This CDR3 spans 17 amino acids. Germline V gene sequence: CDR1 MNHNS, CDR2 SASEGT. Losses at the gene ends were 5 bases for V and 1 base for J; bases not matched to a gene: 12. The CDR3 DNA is TGTGCCAGCAGTCGTCGGGGGGGCGGACAGCGCCAAGAGACCCAGTACTTC. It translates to CASSRRGGGQRQETQYF.

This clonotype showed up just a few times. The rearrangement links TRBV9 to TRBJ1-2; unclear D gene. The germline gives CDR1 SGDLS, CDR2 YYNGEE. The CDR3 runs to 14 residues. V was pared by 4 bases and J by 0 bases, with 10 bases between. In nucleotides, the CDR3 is TGTGCCAGCAGCACGGGGTCAGCTAACTATGGCTACACCTTC. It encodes CASSTGSANYGYTF.

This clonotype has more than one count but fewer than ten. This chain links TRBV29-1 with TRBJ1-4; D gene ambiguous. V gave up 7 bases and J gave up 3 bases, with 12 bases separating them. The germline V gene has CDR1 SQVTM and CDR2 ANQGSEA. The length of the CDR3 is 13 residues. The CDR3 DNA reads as TGCAGCGCCAACACGACCCCTAATGAAAAACTGTTTTTT. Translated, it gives CSANTTPNEKLFF. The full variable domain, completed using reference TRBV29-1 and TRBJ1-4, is SAVISQKPSRDICQRGTSLTIQCQVDSQVTMMFWYRQQPGQSLTLIATANQGSEATYESGFVIDKFPISRPNLTFSTLTVSNMSPEDSSIYLCSANTTPNEKLFFGSGTQLSVL.

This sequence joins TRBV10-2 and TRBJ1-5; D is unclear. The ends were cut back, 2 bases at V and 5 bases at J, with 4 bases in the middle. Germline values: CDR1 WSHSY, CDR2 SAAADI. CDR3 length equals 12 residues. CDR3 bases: TGCGCCAGCAGTGAGGTGTATCAGCCCCAGCATTTT. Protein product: CASSEVYQPQHF.

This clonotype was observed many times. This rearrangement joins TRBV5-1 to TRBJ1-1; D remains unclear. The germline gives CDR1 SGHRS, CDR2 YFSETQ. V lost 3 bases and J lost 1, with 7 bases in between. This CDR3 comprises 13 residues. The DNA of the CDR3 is TGCGCCAGCAGCTGGCTGGGGAACACTGAAGCTTTCTTT. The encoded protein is CASSWLGNTEAFF.